These 14 T cell receptor beta chains originate from one sample sequenced in a study of radiation and T cells in renal cell carcinoma. Time point indicated: baseline pretreatment blood. Documented treatment: 15 Gy SBRT to primary tumor, nephrectomy 4 weeks later. This table comes from immunoSEQ multiplex PCR, and its TCRdb copy is limited to in-frame clones, with some not included. Of 95,000 to 150,000 clones in the sample, 80% to 85% were seen once. The sample here was blood, taken from a patient whose treatment included radiotherapy and nephrectomy. The receptors originated from a woman in her sixties with renal cell carcinoma.

This chain links TRBV7-2 with TRBJ2-2; D tentatively reads TRBD1 or TRBD2 (7 bases each). This CDR3 is 15 amino acids long. Germline V lookup: CDR1 SGHTA, CDR2 FQGNSA. The V and J ends lost 4 bases and 5 bases respectively, with 14 bases between them. CDR3 nucleotides: TGTGCCAGCAGCTCCCAGGGGGGGGAGACCGGGGAGCTGTTTTTT. Its translation: CASSSQGGETGELFF. The full variable domain, completed using reference TRBV7-2 and TRBJ2-2, is GAGVSQSPSNKVTEKGKDVELRCDPISGHTALYWYRQSLGQGLEFLIYFQGNSAPDKSGLPSDRFSAERTGGSVSTLTIQRTQQEDSAVYLCASSSQGGETGELFFGEGSRLTVL.

Remarks on this clone: Within the sample, other DNA sequences also encode this same CDR3. The chain recombines TRBV5-1 with TRBJ1-1; tentative D call: TRBD1 (5 bases). The germline V and J ends were trimmed by 0 bases and 4 bases, with 13 bases remaining between them. Germline V gene lookup returns CDR1 SGHRS and CDR2 YFSETQ. The CDR3 totals 15 residues. The CDR3: CASSLEGTAGTEAFF. CDR3 sequence (DNA): TGCGCCAGCAGCTTGGAAGGGACCGCGGGCACTGAAGCTTTCTTT.

The chain has TRBV5-1 and TRBJ2-1; 8 bases fit TRBD2. CDR1 and CDR2 from the germline V gene are SGHRS and YFSETQ. This CDR3 has 16 amino acids. V lost 4 bases to trimming and J lost 7 bases; unmatched junction nucleotides: 13. The CDR3 is CASSRRGASTGNEQFF. The CDR3 region has the DNA TGCGCCAGCAGCCGGCGGGGGGCCTCTACGGGGAATGAGCAGTTCTTC.

This clone was counted only a few times. This chain joins TRBV10-3 and TRBJ1-1; D not resolved. This CDR3 has 14 residues. Germline loops: CDR1 ENHRY, CDR2 SYGVKD. V lost 0 bases to trimming and J lost 3 bases, with 8 bases between them. The CDR3 DNA is TGTGCCATCAGTGAGTCGACACCAGACACTGAAGCTTTCTTT. It yields the protein CAISESTPDTEAFF.

The chain links TRBV5-1 to TRBJ2-5, with a tentative D call TRBD2 (6 bases). Per germline, CDR1 SGHRS and CDR2 YFSETQ. Trimming left V 3 bases short and J 4 bases short, with 22 bases between. The CDR3 sequence is 17 residues long. CDR3 DNA: TGCGCCAGCAGCTCGACCTACTCTACGGAGGGAGGAGAGACCCAGTACTTC. Translating it yields CASSSTYSTEGGETQYF.

The chain carries TRBV5-4 and TRBJ2-5, with 9 bases aligning to TRBD1. The length of the CDR3 is 15 residues. CDR1 is SGHNT, CDR2 YYREEE, per germline (reference sequence). Trimming removed 3 bases from V and 5 bases from J; junction bases left unmatched: 8. The CDR3 region has the DNA TGTGCCAGCAGCTATACCCCGACAGGGGGGGAGACCCAGTACTTC. It yields the protein CASSYTPTGGETQYF.

The chain uses TRBV6-6 and TRBJ1-1; the match to TRBD1 covers 9 bases. CDR1 and CDR2 (germline): MNHNY, SVGAGI (reference sequence). V shed 6 bases and J 7 bases; nucleotides not matched to a gene: 3. CDR3 length: 12 residues. CDR3 amino acids: CASRQGAGEAFF. The CDR3 nucleotides read TGTGCCAGCAGACAGGGGGCCGGTGAAGCTTTCTTT.

V and J are TRBV5-6 and TRBJ2-7, with 7 bases aligning to TRBD2. The junction had 6 bases not matched to a gene; V was cut back by 1 base and J by 8 bases. The CDR3 loop spans 13 amino acids. Germline V gene data show CDR1 as SGHDT and CDR2 as YYEEEE. The CDR3 region has the DNA TGTGCCAGCAGCTTGTGGGGAGGGTTGCAGCAGTACTTC. This gives the protein CASSLWGGLQQYF.

The chain is built from TRBV7-8 and TRBJ2-7, with D unclear. The V gene lost 8 bases and the J gene lost 2 bases, with 13 bases spanning the gap. The CDR3 runs to 13 residues. Germline V gene data show CDR1 as SGHVS and CDR2 as FQNEAQ. The CDR3 DNA reads TGTGCCAGCCGGCTAGACGTGCCCTACGAGCAGTACTTC. It is translated as CASRLDVPYEQYF.

This rearrangement joins TRBV5-1 to TRBJ2-3; 7 bases fit TRBD2. CDR3 size: 17 residues. In germline, CDR1 is SGHRS, CDR2 YFSETQ. J gave up 2 bases and V 0 bases, and 9 bases lay outside the gene matches. The CDR3 bases are TGCGCCAGCAGCTTGGACCCAAGCGGGACCTACACAGATACGCAGTATTTT. Residues: CASSLDPSGTYTDTQYF.

V is TRBV18 and J is TRBJ2-7; D gene ambiguous. V was trimmed by 2 bases and J by 3 bases, leaving 8 bases between them. This CDR3 region has 13 residues. Germline values: CDR1 KGHSH, CDR2 LQKENI. The CDR3 sequence is CASSPAANYEQYF. The DNA for the CDR3 is TGTGCCAGCTCACCAGCAGCGAACTACGAGCAGTACTTC.

The chain has TRBV7-2 and TRBJ1-3, with D unresolved. The V gene's germline CDR1 is SGHTA and CDR2 FQGNSA. Trimming removed 1 base at V and 0 bases at J, with 7 bases between. The CDR3 is 15 residues long. CDR3: CASSLEHRSGNTIYF. CDR3 DNA sequence: TGTGCCAGCAGCTTAGAACATCGCTCTGGAAACACCATATATTTT.

This clone has a single count. The chain links TRBV4-1 to TRBJ2-5; the D is unclear. CDR1 MGHRA and CDR2 YSYEKL come from the germline V gene. Trimming stripped 1 base from V and 4 bases from J, with 16 bases between. The CDR3 spans 16 residues. For the CDR3, the DNA is TGCGCCAGCAGCCAAGTCTCCGGGTTCGGTGGAGAGACCCAGTACTTC. Its translation is CASSQVSGFGGETQYF.

The V call is TRBV9, the J call TRBJ2-2, with 9 bases aligning to TRBD2. Germline values: CDR1 SGDLS, CDR2 YYNGEE. The V segment lost 4 bases and the J segment 2 bases; nucleotides outside the gene matches: 9. This CDR3 has 17 residues. The CDR3, as DNA: TGTGCCAGCAGCATCCAGACTAGCGGTTTAAACACCGGGGAGCTGTTTTTT. Its protein is CASSIQTSGLNTGELFF.